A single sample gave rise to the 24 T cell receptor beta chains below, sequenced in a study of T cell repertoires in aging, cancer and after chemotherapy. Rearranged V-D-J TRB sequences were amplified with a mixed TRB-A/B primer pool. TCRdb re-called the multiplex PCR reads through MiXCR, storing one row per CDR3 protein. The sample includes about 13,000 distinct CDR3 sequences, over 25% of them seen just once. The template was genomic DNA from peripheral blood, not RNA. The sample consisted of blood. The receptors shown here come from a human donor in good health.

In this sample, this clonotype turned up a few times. CDR3 in amino acids: CASSPTGGGYGYTF. The CDR3 DNA follows: TGTGCCAGCAGTCCGACAGGGGGGGGCTATGGCTACACCTTC. The chain carries TRBV12-3 or TRBV12-4 and TRBJ1-2; 9 bases match TRBD1. The CDR3 has 14 residues. V trimming: 5 bases; J trimming: 4 bases; junction bases outside the gene matches: 5.

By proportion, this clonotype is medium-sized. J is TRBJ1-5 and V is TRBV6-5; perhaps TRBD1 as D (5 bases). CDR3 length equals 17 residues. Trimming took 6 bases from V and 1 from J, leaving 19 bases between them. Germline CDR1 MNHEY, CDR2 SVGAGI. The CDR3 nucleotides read TGTGCCAGCAGCCCCCGGCCAGGGTCGGTAAGCAATCAGCCCCAGCATTTT. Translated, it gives CASSPRPGSVSNQPQHF.

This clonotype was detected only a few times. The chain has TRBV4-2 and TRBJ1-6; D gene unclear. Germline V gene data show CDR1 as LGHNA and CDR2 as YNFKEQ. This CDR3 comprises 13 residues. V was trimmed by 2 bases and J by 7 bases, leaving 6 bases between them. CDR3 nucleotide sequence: TGTGCCAGCAGCCAAACTGAAAATTCACCCCTCCACTTT. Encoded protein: CASSQTENSPLHF.

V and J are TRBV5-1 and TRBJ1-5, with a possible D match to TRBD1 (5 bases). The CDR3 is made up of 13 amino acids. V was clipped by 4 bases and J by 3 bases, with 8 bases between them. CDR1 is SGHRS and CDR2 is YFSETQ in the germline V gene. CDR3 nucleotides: TGCGCCAGCAGCCTGGGACCCAATCAGCCCCAGCATTTT. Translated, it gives CASSLGPNQPQHF.

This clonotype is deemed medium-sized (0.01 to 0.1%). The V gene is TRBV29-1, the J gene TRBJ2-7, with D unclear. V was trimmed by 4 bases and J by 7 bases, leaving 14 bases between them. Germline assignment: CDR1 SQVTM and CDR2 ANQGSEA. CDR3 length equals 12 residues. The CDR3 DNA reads TGCAGCGTTGCCAAAAACCTTGGAGAGCAGTACTTC. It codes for CSVAKNLGEQYF.

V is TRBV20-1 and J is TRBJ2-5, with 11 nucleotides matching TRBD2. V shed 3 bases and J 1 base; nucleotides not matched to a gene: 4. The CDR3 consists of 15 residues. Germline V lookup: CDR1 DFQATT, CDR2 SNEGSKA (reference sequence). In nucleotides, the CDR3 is TGCAGTGCTAGTGCCGGGACTAGCGGCCAAGAGACCCAGTACTTC. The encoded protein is CSASAGTSGQETQYF.

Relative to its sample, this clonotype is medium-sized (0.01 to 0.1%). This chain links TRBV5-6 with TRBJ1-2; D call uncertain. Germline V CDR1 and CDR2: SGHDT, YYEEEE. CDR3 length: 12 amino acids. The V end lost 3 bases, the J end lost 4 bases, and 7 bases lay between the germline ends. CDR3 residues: CASSSGFYGYTF. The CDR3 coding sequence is TGTGCCAGCAGCTCGGGATTCTATGGCTACACCTTC.

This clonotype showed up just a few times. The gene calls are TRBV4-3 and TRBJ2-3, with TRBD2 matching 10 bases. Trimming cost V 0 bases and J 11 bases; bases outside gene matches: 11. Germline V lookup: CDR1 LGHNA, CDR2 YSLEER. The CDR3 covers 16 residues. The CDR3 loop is CASSQDIGLAARRQYF. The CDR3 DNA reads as TGCGCCAGCAGCCAAGATATTGGACTAGCGGCGCGTCGGCAGTATTTT.

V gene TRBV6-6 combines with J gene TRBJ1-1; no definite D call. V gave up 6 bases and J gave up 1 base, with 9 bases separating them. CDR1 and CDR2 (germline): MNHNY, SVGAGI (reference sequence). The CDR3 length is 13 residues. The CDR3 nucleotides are TGTGCCAGCAGCTCCTTGGGGAACACTGAAGCTTTCTTT. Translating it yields CASSSLGNTEAFF.

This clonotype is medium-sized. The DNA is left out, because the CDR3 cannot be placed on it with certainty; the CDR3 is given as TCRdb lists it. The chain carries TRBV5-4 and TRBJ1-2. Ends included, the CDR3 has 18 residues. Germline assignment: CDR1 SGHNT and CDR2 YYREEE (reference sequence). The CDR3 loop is CASSLEGYTFSGRYGYTF.

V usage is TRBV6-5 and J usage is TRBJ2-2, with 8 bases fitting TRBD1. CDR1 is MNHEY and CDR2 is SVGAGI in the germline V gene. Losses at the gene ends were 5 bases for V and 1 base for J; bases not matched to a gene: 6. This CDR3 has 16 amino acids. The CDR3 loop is CASSVRTGLNTGELFF. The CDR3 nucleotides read TGTGCCAGCAGTGTAAGGACAGGGCTGAACACCGGGGAGCTGTTTTTT.

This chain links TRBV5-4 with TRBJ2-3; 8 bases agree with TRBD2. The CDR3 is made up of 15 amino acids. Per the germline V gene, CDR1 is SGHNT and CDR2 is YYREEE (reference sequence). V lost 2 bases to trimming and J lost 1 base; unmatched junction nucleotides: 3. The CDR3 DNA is TGTGCCAGCAGCTTATCAGCGGGGGGCACAGATACGCAGTATTTT. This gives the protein CASSLSAGGTDTQYF.

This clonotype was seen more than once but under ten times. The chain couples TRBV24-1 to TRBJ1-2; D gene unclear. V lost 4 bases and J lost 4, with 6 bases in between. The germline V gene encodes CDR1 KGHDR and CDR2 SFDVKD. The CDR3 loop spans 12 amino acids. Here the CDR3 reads CATSEGLYGYTF. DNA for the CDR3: TGTGCCACCAGTGAAGGCCTCTATGGCTACACCTTC.

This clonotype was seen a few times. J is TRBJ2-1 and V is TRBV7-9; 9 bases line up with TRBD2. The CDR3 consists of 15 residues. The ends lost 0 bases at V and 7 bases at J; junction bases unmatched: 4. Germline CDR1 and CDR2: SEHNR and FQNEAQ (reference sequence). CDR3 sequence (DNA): TGTGCCAGCAGCTTAGCAGGCGGGGGGGATAATGAGCAGTTCTTC. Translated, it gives CASSLAGGGDNEQFF.

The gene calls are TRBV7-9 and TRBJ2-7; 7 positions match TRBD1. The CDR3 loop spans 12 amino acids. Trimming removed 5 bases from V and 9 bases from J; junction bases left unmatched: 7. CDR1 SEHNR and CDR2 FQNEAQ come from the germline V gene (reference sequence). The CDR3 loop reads CASSGDSPVQYF. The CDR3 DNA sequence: TGTGCCAGCAGCGGGGACAGCCCTGTGCAGTACTTC.

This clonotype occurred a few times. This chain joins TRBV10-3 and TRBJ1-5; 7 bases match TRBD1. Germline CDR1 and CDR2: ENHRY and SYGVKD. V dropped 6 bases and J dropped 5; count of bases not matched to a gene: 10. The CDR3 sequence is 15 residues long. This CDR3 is CAIRGDRDGDQPQHF. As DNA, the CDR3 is TGTGCCATCAGGGGAGACAGGGATGGCGATCAGCCCCAGCATTTT.

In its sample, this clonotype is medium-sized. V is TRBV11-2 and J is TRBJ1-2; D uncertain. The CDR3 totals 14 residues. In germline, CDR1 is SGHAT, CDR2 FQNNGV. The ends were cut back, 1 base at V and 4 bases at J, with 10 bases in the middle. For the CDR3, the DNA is TGTGCCAGCAGCTTAGCCGGGAACGGCTATGGCTACACCTTC. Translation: CASSLAGNGYGYTF.

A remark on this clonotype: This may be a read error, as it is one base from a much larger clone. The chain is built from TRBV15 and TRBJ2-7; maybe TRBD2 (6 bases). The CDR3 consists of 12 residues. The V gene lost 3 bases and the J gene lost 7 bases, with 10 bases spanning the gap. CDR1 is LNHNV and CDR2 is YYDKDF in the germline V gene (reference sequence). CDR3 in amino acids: CATSRGSGEQYF. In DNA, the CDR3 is TGTGCCACCAGCAGGGGCAGCGGGGAGCAGTACTTC. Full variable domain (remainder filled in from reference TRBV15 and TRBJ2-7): DAMVIQNPRYQVTQFGKPVTLSCSQTLNHNVMYWYQQKSSQAPKLLFHYYDKDFNNEADTPDNFQSRRPNTSFCFLDIRSPGLGDTAMYLCATSRGSGEQYFGPGTRLTVT.

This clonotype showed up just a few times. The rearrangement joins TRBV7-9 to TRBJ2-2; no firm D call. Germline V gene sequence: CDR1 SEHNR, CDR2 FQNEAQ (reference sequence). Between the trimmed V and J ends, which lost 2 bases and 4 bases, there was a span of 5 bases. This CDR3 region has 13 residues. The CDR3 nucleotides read TGTGCCAGCAGCTTAAGGTTCACCGGGGAGCTGTTTTTT. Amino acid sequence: CASSLRFTGELFF.

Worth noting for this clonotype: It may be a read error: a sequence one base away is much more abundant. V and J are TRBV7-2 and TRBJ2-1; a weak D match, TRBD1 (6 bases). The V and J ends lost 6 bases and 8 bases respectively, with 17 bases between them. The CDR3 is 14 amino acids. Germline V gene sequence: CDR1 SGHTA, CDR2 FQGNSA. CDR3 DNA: TGTGCCAGCAGTAGGGGGAGCGGACGGGATGAGCAGTTCTTC. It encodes CASSRGSGRDEQFF.

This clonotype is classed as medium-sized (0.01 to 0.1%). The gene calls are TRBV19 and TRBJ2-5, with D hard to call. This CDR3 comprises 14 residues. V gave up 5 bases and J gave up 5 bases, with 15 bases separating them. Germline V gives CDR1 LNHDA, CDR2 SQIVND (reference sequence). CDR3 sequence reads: CASSALLLRETQYF. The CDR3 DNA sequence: TGTGCCAGTAGTGCCCTGCTTCTACGGGAGACCCAGTACTTC.

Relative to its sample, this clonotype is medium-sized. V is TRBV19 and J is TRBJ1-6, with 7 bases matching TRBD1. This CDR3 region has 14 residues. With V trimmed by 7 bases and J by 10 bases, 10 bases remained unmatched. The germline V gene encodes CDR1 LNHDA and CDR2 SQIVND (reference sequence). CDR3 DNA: TGTGCCAGTACCGTCGACAGGGAAGGATCACCCCTCCACTTT. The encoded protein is CASTVDREGSPLHF.

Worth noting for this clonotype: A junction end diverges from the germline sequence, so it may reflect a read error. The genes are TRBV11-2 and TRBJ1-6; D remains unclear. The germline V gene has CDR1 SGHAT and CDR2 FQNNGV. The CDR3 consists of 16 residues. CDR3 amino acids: CASNLVGSSYNSPLHF. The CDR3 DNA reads TGTGCCAGCAACTTAGTGGGGAGCTCCTATAATTCACCCCTCCACTTT.

This CDR3 reads CATRGQGTRSYTF. DNA for the CDR3: TGTGCCACCCGAGGACAGGGAACTAGGAGCTACACCTTC. This chain connects TRBV15 to TRBJ1-2; 8 bases match TRBD1. The germline CDR1 and CDR2 sequences are LNHNV and YYDKDF (reference sequence). The J segment lost 9 bases and the V segment lost 8 bases, leaving 11 bases of the junction unmatched. There are 13 residues in the CDR3.